This TCR beta chain is drawn from a study of T cell responses to AZD1222 COVID-19 vaccine. Study results and caveats: Close to half of spike-specific TCRs reportedly recognize unmutated variant regions. No day 14 peak samples; only post-peak repertoires were characterized. The span of vaccine-associated CD4 TCRs extended across spike, with dominance at 160-218 and 743-854.

On this clone: Its target is unknown.

Germline V gene data show CDR1 as LNHDA and CDR2 as SQIVND (reference sequence). The ends lost 4 bases at V and 3 bases at J; junction bases unmatched: 7. The length of the CDR3 is 15 residues. Clones were sequenced by immunoSEQ multiplex PCR, and TCRdb holds only the in-frame ones, with some missing. The sample has about 120,000 clones; approximately 85% are singletons. The TCR was taken from an adult in good health. V gene TRBV19 combines with J gene TRBJ2-5, with 8 positions matching TRBD2. The sequenced sample was peripheral blood, obtained on day 0 of AZD1222 vaccination. This CDR3 is CASSRAGGVEETQYF. CDR3 DNA: TGTGCCAGTAGTAGGGCGGGGGGAGTAGAAGAGACCCAGTACTTC.